This TCR beta chain was documented in a study of immune heterogeneity within non-small cell lung tumors. TCR beta CDR3 regions came from multiplex PCR with 32 forward V and 13 reverse J primers. TCRdb reprocessed the multiplex PCR reads with MiXCR, giving one entry per CDR3 protein. The sample includes 10,000 to 15,000 distinct CDR3 sequences, under 30% of them seen just once. For each sample, template was approximately 640 ng of bulk tumor genomic DNA. From each primary tumor, several far-apart biopsies were obtained during surgery. Patients went through curative surgery, and their non-small cell lung cancer was untreated and newly diagnosed. The donors were patients with newly diagnosed non-small cell lung cancer undergoing curative-intent surgery. The sample holds many counts of this clonotype. Its antigen is still unknown. Overall study findings and caveats: Local tumor mutational burden, with an R of about 0.34, correlated moderately but significantly with local T-cell clonality.

The CDR3 runs 13 residues. V lost 0 bases to trimming and J lost 1 base, with 4 bases between them. CDR1 and CDR2 (germline): SGDLS, YYNGEE. The clonotype comes from a man aged 45-65 years with non-small cell lung cancer. The V gene is TRBV9, the J gene TRBJ2-5; D remains unclear. The sample comprised lung tumor tissue. The CDR3 loop reads CASSVAPQETQYF. CDR3 coding DNA: TGTGCCAGCAGCGTAGCCCCCCAAGAGACCCAGTACTTC.